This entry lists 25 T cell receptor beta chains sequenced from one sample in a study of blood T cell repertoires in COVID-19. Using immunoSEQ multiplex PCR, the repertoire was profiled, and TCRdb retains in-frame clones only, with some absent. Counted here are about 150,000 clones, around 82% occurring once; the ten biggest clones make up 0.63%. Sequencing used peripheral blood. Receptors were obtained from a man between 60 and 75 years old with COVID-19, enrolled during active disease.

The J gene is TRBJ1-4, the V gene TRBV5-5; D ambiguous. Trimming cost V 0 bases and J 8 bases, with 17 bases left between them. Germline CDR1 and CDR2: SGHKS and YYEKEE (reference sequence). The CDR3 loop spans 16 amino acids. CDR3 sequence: CASSLAQTPSGEKLFF. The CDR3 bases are TGTGCCAGCAGCTTGGCCCAGACACCATCGGGAGAAAAACTGTTTTTT.

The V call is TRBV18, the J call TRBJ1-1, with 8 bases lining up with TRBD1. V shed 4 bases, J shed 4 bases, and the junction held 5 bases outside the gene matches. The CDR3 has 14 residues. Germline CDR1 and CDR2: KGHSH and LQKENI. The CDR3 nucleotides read TGTGCCAGCTCACTCACAGGGGGGACCACTGAAGCTTTCTTT. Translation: CASSLTGGTTEAFF.

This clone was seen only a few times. CDR3 coding DNA: TGTGCCAGCAGCCCAAGGACAGGGGGATCCGGGGAGCTGTTTTTT. It translates to CASSPRTGGSGELFF. The J gene is TRBJ2-2, the V gene TRBV5-5; 10 positions match TRBD1. Germline V gives CDR1 SGHKS, CDR2 YYEKEE (reference sequence). This CDR3 is built from 15 residues. V lost 4 bases to trimming and J lost 6 bases; unmatched junction nucleotides: 6. Looking up the rest from reference TRBV5-5 and TRBJ2-2 gives the full variable domain: DAGVTQSPTHLIKTRGQQVTLRCSPISGHKSVSWYQQVLGQGPQFIFQYYEKEERGRGNFPDRFSARQFPNYSSELNVNALLLGDSALYLCASSPRTGGSGELFFGEGSRLTVL.

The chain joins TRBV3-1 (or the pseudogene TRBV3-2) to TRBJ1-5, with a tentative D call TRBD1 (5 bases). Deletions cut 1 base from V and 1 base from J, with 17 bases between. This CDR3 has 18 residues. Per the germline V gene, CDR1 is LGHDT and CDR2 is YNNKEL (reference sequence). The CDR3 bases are TGTGCCAGCAGCCAAGGTCATCGGGGGGAGGGGAGCAATCAGCCCCAGCATTTT. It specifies CASSQGHRGEGSNQPQHF.

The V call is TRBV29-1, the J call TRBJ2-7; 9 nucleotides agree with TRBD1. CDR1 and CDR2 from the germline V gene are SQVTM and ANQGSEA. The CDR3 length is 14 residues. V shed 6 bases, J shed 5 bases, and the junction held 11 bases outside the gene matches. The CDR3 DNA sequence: TGCAGCGTGTCCGGGACAGGGTACGAGGACGAGCAGTACTTC. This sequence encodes CSVSGTGYEDEQYF.

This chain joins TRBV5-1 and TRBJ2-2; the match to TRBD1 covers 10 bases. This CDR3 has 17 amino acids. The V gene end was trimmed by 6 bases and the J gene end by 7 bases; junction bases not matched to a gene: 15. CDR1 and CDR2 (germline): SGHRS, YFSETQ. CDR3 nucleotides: TGCGCCAGCACTAAACCGGGACAGGGGCCTTTTGGCGGGGAGCTGTTTTTT. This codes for CASTKPGQGPFGGELFF. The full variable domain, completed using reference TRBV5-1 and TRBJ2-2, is KAGVTQTPRYLIKTRGQQVTLSCSPISGHRSVSWYQQTPGQGLQFLFEYFSETQRNKGNFPGRFSGRQFSNSRSEMNVSTLELGDSALYLCASTKPGQGPFGGELFFGEGSRLTVL.

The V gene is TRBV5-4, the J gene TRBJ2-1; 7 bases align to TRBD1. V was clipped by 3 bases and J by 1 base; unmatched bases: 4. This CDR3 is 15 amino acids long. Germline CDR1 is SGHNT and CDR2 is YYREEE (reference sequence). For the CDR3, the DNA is TGTGCCAGCAGCTCGACAGGGTGGTCCTACAATGAGCAGTTCTTC. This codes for CASSSTGWSYNEQFF.

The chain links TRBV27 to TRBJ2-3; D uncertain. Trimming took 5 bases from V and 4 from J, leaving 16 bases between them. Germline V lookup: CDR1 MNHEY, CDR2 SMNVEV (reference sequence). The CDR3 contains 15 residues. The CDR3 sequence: CASSQRFLQADTQYF. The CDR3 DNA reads TGTGCCAGCAGTCAGCGTTTTCTTCAAGCAGATACGCAGTATTTT.

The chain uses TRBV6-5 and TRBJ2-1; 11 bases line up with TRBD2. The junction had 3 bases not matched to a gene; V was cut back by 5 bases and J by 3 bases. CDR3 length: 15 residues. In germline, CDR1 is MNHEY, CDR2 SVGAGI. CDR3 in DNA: TGTGCCAGCAGTCCAACTAGCGGGAGCTACAATGAGCAGTTCTTC. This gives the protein CASSPTSGSYNEQFF.

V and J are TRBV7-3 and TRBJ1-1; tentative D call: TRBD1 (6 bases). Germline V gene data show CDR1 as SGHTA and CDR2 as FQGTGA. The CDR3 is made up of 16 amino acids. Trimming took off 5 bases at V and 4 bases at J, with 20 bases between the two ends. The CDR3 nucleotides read TGTGCCAGCAGCCCCAACCCACAACAGGGTCTCACTGAAGCTTTCTTT. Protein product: CASSPNPQQGLTEAFF. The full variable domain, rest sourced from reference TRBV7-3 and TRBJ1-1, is GAGVSQTPSNKVTEKGKYVELRCDPISGHTALYWYRQSLGQGPEFLIYFQGTGAADDSGLPNDRFFAVRPEGSVSTLKIQRTERGDSAVYLCASSPNPQQGLTEAFFGQGTRLTVV.

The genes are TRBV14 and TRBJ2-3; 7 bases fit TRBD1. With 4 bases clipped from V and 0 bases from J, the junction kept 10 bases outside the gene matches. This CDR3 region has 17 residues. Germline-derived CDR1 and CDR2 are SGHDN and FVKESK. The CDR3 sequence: CASSRRTGLSSTDTQYF. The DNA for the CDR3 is TGTGCCAGCAGCCGGAGGACAGGCCTCTCTAGCACAGATACGCAGTATTTT.

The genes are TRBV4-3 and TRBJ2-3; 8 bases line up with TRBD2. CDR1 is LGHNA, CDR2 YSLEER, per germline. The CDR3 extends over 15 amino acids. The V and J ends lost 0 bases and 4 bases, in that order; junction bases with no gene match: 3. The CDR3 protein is CASSQDRGGPDTQYF. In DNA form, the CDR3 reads TGCGCCAGCAGCCAAGATCGGGGGGGCCCAGATACGCAGTATTTT.

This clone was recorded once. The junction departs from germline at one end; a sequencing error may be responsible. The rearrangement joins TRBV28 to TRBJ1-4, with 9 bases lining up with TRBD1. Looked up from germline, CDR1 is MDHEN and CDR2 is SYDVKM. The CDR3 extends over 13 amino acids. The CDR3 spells CASSHPTTDRGVF. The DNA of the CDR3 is TGTGCCAGCAGTCATCCTACAACGGACAGGGGAGTTTTT.

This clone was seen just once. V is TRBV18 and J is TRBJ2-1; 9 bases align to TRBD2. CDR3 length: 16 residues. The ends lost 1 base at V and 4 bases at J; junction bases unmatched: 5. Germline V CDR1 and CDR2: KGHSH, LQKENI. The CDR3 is CASSPLSSGEYNEQFF. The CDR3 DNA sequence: TGTGCCAGCTCACCACTTTCTAGCGGGGAGTACAATGAGCAGTTCTTC.

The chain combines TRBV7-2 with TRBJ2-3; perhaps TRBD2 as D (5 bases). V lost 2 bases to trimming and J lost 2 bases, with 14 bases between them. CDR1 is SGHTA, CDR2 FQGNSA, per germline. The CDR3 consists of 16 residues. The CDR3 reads CASSLSSGNPTDTQYF. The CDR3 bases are TGTGCCAGCAGCTTATCCTCCGGGAATCCCACAGATACGCAGTATTTT.

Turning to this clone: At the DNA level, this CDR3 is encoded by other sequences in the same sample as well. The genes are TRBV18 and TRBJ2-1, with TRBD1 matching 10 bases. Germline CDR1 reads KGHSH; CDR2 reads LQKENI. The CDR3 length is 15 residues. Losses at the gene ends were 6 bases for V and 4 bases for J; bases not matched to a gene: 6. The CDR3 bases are TGTGCCAGCTCCCAAGGACAGGGGGGATACAATGAGCAGTTCTTC. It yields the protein CASSQGQGGYNEQFF.

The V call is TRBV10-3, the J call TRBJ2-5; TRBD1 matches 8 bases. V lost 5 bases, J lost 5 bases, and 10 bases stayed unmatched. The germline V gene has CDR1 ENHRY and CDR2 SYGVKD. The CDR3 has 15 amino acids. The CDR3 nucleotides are TGTGCCATCAGTAGATCAGGGGGCAGCGGGGAGACCCAGTACTTC. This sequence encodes CAISRSGGSGETQYF.

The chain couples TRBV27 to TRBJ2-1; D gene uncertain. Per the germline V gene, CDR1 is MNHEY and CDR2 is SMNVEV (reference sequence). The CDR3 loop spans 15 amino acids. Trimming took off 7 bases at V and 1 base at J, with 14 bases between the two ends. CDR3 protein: CASTPGANSYNEQFF. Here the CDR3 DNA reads TGTGCCAGCACCCCCGGAGCGAATTCCTACAATGAGCAGTTCTTC.

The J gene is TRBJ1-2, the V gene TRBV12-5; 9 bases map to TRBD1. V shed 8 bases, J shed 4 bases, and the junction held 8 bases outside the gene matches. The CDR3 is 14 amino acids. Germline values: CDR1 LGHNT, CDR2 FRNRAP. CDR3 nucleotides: TGTGCTAGTTCCTGGACAGGGGTTGGCTATGGCTACACCTTC. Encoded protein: CASSWTGVGYGYTF.

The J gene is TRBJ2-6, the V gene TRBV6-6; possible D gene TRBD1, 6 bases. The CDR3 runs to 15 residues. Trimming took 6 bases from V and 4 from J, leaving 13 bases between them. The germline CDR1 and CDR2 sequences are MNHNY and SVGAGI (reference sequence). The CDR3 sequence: CASRPTGSGANVLTF. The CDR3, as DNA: TGTGCCAGCAGACCCACAGGGTCGGGGGCCAACGTCCTGACTTTC.

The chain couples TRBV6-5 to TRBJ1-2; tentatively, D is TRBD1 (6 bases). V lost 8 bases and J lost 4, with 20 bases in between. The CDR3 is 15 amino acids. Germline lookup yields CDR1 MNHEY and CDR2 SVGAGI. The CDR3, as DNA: TGTGCCAGCGGAACAGGGAACAGGGCTGCCTATGGCTACACCTTC. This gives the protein CASGTGNRAAYGYTF.

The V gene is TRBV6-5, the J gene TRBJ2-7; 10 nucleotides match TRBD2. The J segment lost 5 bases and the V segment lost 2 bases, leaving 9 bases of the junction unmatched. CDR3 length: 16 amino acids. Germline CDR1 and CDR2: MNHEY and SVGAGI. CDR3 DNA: TGTGCCAGCAGTTACGCTAGCGGGAGTATGGTGAACGAGCAGTACTTC. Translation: CASSYASGSMVNEQYF.

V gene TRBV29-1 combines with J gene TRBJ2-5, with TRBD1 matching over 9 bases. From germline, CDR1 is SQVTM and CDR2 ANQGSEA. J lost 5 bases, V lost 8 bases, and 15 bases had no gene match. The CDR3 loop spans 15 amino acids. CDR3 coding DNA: TGCAGCTTACTGAAACCGGGACAGGGTACGGAGACCCAGTACTTC. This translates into CSLLKPGQGTETQYF.

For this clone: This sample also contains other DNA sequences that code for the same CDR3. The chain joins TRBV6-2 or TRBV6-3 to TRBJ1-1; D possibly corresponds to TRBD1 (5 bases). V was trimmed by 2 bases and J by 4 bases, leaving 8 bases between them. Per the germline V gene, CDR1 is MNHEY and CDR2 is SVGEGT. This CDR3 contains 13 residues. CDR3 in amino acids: CASSYGQGTEAFF. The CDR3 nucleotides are TGTGCCAGCAGTTACGGACAAGGCACTGAAGCTTTCTTT.

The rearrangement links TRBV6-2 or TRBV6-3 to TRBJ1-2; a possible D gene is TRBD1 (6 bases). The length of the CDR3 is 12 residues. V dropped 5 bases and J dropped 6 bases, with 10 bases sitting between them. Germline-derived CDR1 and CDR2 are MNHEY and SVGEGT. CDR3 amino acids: CASSTYRDGYTF. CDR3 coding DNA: TGTGCCAGCAGTACTTACAGGGATGGCTACACCTTC.